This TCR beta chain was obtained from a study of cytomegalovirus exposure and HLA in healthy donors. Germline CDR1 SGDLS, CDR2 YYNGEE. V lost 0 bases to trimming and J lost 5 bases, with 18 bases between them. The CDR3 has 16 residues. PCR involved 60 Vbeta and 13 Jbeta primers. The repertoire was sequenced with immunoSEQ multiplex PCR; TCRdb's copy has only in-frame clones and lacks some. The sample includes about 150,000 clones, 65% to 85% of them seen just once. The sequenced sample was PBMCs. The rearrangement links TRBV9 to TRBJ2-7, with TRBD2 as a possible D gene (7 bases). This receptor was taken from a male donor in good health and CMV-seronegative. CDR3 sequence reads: CASSVDGRGAWDEQYF. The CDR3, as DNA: TGTGCCAGCAGCGTAGATGGACGGGGGGCCTGGGACGAGCAGTACTTC.